This TCR beta chain was sequenced for a study of blood T cell repertoires in COVID-19. Study background: Material from acute and convalescent COVID-19 was sourced from the United States, Italy and Spain.

V dropped 4 bases and J dropped 5 bases, with 8 bases sitting between them. Looked up from germline, CDR1 is LGHDT and CDR2 is YNNKEL (reference sequence). The CDR3 covers 12 residues. Remarks on this clone: This same CDR3 is encoded by further DNA sequences in the sample.

Per the authors' pipeline: Cell counts per sample came from amplifying reference gene primers. The table came from immunoSEQ multiplex PCR; TCRdb's copy has only in-frame clones and leaves some out. V and J calls and clone size are given by that table; D and trimming were obtained from the DNA. The data contain around 120,000 clones, roughly 90% of them singletons. The Seattle patients joined while their infection was active and were tracked longitudinally afterward. The receptor was isolated from an older woman with COVID-19, enrolled during active disease. Specimen: peripheral blood. The chain recombines TRBV3-1 (or the pseudogene TRBV3-2) with TRBJ1-2; unclear D gene. As DNA, the CDR3 is TGTGCCAGCAGCCCTGACTCTTATGGCTACACCTTC. As protein: CASSPDSYGYTF.